This T cell receptor (beta chain) was sequenced for a study of CD8 T cells in Susac syndrome. Roughly 0.5 to 1 ug RNA was reverse transcribed with random hexamers. The immunoSEQ assay covered 54 Vbeta and 13 Jbeta segments for CDR3. MiXCR, run by TCRdb on the immunoSEQ multiplex PCR reads, gives a single entry per CDR3 protein. This sample carries 100,000 to 150,000 distinct CDR3 sequences, approximately 79% of them seen once, and the ten largest clones take 0.51%. Germline CDR1 reads MNHNS; CDR2 reads SASEGT. Trimming shortened V by 8 bases and J by 6 bases, and 19 bases separated the two germline ends. This CDR3 has 14 amino acids.

This clonotype originated in a human donor with multiple sclerosis. V gene TRBV6-1 combines with J gene TRBJ1-2, with D possibly matching TRBD1 (6 bases). The sample was CD8+ T cells from PBMCs. The CDR3 sequence: CASSIFRGVDGYTF. The CDR3 DNA reads as TGTGCCAGCTCAATCTTCAGGGGAGTGGATGGCTACACCTTC.